The following is a T cell receptor (beta chain) sequence with its context. Antigen specificity is unknown. The data belong to a study of Ad26.COV2.S vaccination and SARS-CoV-2 variants. Data came from immunoSEQ multiplex PCR; TCRdb stores just in-frame clones and leaves some out. The sample carries around 86,000 clones, less than 85% recorded once. The V gene end was trimmed by 5 bases and the J gene end by 0 bases; junction bases not matched to a gene: 8. CDR3 length: 16 residues. Germline CDR1 SGHTA, CDR2 FQGNSA. The study's findings and limits: Vaccine recipients showed a spike-specific TCR breadth that was higher than in placebo recipients. With respect to non-spike TCR breadth, vaccine and placebo recipients were similar.

The chain uses TRBV7-2 and TRBJ1-1, with TRBD1 matching over 8 bases. The receptor was isolated from a human donor who had recovered from COVID-19. The starting material was peripheral blood, obtained after recovery from COVID-19. The CDR3: CASSPRGRALNTEAFF. Here the CDR3 DNA reads TGTGCCAGCAGCCCCAGGGGGCGGGCCCTGAACACTGAAGCTTTCTTT.